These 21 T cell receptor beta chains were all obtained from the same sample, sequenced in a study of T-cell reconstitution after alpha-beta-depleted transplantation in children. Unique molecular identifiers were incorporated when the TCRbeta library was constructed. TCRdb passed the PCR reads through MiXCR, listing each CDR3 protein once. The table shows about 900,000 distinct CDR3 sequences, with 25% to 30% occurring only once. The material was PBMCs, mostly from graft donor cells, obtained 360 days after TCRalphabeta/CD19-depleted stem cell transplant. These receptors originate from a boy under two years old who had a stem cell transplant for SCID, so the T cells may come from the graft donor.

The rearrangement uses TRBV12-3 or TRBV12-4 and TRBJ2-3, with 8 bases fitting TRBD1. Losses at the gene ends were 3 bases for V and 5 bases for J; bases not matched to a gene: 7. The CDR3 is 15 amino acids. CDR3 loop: CASSLETGVIDTQYF. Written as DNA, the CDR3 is TGTGCCAGCAGTTTGGAGACAGGGGTGATAGATACGCAGTATTTT.

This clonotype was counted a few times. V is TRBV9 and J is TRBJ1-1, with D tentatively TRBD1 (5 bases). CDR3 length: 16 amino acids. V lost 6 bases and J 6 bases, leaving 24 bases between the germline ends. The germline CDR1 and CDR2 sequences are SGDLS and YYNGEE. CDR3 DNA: TGTGCCAGCACCTCTCCGGGGGGACTGAACGACGCTGAAGCTTTCTTT. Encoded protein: CASTSPGGLNDAEAFF.

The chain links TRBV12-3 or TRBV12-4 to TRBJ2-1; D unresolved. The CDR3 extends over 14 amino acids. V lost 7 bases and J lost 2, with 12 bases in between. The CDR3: CASTPLFPYNEQFF. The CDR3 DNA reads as TGTGCCAGCACCCCTTTGTTCCCCTACAATGAGCAGTTCTTC.

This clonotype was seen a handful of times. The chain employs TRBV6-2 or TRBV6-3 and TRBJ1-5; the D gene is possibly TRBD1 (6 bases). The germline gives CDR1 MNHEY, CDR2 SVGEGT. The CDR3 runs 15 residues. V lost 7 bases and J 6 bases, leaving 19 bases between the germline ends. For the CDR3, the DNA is TGTGCCAGCAACCTGGTCGGGGGGCGATCTCAGCCCCAGCATTTT. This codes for CASNLVGGRSQPQHF.

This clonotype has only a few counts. The CDR3 coding sequence is TGCGCCAGCAGCTTTCCGGACTCGTCACATACGCAGTATTTT. Amino acids: CASSFPDSSHTQYF. The rearrangement links TRBV5-1 to TRBJ2-3; maybe TRBD2 (5 bases). V gave up 2 bases and J gave up 7 bases, with 14 bases separating them. The germline V gene has CDR1 SGHRS and CDR2 YFSETQ. The CDR3 is made up of 14 amino acids.

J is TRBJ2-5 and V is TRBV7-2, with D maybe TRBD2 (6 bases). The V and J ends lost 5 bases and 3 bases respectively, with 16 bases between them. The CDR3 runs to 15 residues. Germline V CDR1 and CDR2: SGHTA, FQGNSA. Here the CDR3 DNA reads TGTGCCAGCAGCCCGACGGGACTGCGAGAAGAGACCCAGTACTTC. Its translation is CASSPTGLREETQYF.

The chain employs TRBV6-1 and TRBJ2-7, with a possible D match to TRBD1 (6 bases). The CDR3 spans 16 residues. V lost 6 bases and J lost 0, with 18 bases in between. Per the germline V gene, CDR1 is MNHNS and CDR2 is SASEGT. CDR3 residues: CASRPSTGPLSYEQYF. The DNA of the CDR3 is TGTGCCAGCAGACCGAGTACAGGGCCCCTCTCCTACGAGCAGTACTTC.

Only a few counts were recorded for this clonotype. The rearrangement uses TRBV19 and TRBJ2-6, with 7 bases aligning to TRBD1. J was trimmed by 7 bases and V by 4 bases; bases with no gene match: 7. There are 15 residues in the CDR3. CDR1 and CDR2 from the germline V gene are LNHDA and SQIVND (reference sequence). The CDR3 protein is CASSTSRGRANVLTF. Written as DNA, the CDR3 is TGTGCCAGTAGTACTTCAAGGGGGCGAGCCAACGTCCTGACTTTC.

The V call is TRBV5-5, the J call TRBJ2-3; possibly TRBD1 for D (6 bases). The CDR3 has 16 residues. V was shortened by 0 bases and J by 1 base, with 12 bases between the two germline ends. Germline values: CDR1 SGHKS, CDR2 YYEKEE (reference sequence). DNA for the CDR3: TGTGCCAGCAGCTTGGACAGGGTGATGGGCACAGATACGCAGTATTTT. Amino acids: CASSLDRVMGTDTQYF.

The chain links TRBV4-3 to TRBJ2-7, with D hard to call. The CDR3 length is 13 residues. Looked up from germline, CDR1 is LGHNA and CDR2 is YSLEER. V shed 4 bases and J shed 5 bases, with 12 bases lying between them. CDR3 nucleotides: TGCGCCAGCAGCCGGTGGGCTGGCGACGAGCAGTACTTC. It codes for CASSRWAGDEQYF.

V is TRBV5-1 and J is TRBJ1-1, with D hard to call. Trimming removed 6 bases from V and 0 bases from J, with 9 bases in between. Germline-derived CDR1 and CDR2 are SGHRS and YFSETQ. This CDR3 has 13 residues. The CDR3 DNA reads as TGCGCCAGCATGGAGGGCATGAACACTGAAGCTTTCTTT. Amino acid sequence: CASMEGMNTEAFF. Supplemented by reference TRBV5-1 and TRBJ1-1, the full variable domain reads KAGVTQTPRYLIKTRGQQVTLSCSPISGHRSVSWYQQTPGQGLQFLFEYFSETQRNKGNFPGRFSGRQFSNSRSEMNVSTLELGDSALYLCASMEGMNTEAFFGQGTRLTVV.

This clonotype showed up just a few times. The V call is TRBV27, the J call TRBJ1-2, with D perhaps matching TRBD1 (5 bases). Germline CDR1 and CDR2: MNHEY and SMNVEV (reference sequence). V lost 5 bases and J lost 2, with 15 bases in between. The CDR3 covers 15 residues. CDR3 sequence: CASSPRGGPNYGYTF. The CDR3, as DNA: TGTGCCAGCAGTCCTCGGGGGGGACCCAACTATGGCTACACCTTC.

The CDR3 region is CSLQGIGGRNTEAFF. For the CDR3, the DNA is TGCAGCTTACAAGGCATCGGGGGCAGGAACACTGAAGCTTTCTTT. The chain uses TRBV29-1 and TRBJ1-1; tentatively, D is TRBD1 (6 bases). The CDR3 loop spans 15 amino acids. The ends were cut back, 8 bases at V and 1 base at J, with 20 bases in the middle. Per the germline V gene, CDR1 is SQVTM and CDR2 is ANQGSEA.

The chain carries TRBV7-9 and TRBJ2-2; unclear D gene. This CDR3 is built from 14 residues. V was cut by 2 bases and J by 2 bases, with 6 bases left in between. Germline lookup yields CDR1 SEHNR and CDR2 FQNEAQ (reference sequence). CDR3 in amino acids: CASSLHSNTGELFF. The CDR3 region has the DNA TGTGCCAGCAGCTTACACAGTAACACCGGGGAGCTGTTTTTT.

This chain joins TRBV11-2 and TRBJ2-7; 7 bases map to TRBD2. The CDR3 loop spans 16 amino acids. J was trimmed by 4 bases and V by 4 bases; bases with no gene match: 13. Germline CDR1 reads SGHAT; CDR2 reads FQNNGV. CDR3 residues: CASSSPFGRGRYEQYF. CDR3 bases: TGTGCCAGCAGCTCCCCCTTTGGGCGGGGGAGGTACGAGCAGTACTTC.

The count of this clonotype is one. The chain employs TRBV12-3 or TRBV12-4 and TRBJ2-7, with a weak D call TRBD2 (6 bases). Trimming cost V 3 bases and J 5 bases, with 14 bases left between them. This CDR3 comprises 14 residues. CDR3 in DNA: TGTGCCAGCAGTTTTTTCGGGGGACGCAACGAGCAGTACTTC. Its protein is CASSFFGGRNEQYF.

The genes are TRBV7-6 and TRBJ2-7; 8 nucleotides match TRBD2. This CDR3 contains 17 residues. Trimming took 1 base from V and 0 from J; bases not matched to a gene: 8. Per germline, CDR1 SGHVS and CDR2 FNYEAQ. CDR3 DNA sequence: TGTGCCAGCAGCTTAGTGGCGCGGGGGGTTACCTCCTACGAGCAGTACTTC. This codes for CASSLVARGVTSYEQYF.

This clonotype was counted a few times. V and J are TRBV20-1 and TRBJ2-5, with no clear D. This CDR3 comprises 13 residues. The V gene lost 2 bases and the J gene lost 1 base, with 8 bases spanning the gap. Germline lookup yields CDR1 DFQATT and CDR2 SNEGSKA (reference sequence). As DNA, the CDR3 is TGCAGTGCTAGATTAAGATCCCAAGAGACCCAGTACTTC. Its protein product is CSARLRSQETQYF.

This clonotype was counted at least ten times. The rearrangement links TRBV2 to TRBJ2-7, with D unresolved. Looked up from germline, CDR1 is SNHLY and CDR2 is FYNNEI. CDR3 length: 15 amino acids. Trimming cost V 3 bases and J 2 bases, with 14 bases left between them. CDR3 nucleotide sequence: TGTGCCAGCAGTGACCGGGCCAAAAGGGCCTACGAGCAGTACTTC. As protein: CASSDRAKRAYEQYF.

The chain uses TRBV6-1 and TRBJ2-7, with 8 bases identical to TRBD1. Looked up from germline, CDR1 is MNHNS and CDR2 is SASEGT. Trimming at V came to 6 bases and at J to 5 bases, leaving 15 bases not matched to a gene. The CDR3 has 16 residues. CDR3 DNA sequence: TGTGCCAGCAGCACCTCTCGGGGGACAGGTATACACGAGCAGTACTTC. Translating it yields CASSTSRGTGIHEQYF.

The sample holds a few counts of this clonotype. CDR3 region: CASSLSGPIGGMRNTQYF. The CDR3 bases are TGTGCCAGCAGTTTATCTGGTCCTATTGGGGGTATGAGGAATACGCAGTATTTT. The chain couples TRBV12-3 or TRBV12-4 to TRBJ2-3; D assignment may be TRBD1 or TRBD2 (5 bases each). The CDR3 has 18 amino acids. V lost 2 bases and J 7 bases, leaving 25 bases between the germline ends.